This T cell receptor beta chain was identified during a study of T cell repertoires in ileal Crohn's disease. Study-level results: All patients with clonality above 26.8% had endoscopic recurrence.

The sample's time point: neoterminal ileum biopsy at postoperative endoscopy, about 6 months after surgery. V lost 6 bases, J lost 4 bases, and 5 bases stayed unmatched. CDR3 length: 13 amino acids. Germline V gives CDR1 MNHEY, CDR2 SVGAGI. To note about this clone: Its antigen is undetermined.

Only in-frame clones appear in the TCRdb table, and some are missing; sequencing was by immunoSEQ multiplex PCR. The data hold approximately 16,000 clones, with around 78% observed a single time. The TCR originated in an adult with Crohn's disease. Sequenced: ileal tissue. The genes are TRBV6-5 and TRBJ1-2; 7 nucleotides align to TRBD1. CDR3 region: CASSRQGRYGYTF. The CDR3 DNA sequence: TGTGCCAGCAGCAGACAGGGACGCTATGGCTACACCTTC.